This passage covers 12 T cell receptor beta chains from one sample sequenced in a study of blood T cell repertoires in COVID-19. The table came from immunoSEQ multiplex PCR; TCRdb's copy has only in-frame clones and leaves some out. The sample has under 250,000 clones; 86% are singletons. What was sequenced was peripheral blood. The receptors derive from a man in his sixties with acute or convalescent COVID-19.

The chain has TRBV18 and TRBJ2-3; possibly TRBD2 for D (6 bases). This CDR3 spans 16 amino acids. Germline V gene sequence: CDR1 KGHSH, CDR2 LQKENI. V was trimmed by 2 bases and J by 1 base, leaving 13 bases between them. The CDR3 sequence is CASSPWAGLGTDTQYF. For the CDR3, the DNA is TGTGCCAGCTCACCATGGGCGGGACTCGGCACAGATACGCAGTATTTT.

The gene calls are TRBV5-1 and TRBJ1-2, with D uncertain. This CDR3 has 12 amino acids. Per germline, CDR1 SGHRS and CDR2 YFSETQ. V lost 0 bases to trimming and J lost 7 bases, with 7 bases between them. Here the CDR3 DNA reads TGCGCCAGCAGCTTGGTGGGAGGTGGCTACACCTTC. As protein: CASSLVGGGYTF.

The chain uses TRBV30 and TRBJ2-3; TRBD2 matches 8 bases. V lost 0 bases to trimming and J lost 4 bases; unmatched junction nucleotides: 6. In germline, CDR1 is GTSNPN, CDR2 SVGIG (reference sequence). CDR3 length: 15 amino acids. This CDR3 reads CAWSVGSGRADTQYF. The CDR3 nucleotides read TGTGCCTGGAGTGTAGGGAGCGGGAGAGCAGATACGCAGTATTTT.

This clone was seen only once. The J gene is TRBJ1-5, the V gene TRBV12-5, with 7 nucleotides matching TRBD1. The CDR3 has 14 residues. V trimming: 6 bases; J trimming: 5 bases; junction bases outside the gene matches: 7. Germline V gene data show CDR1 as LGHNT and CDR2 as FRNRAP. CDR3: CASGLDRADQPQHF. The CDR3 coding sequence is TGTGCTAGTGGACTTGACAGGGCAGATCAGCCCCAGCATTTT.

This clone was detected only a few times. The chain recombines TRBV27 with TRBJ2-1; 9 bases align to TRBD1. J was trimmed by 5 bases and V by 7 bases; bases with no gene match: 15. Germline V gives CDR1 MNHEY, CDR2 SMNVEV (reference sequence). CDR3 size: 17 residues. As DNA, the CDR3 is TGTGCCAGCAAGCCGGGACAGGGTCCCGCTCGGGACAATGAGCAGTTCTTC. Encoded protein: CASKPGQGPARDNEQFF.

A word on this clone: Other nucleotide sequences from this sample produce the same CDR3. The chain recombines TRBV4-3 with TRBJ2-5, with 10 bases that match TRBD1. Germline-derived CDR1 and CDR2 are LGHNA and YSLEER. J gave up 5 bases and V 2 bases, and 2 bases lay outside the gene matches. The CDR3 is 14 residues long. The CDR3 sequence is CASSQTTGGETQYF. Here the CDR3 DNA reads TGCGCCAGCAGCCAAACGACAGGGGGCGAGACCCAGTACTTC.

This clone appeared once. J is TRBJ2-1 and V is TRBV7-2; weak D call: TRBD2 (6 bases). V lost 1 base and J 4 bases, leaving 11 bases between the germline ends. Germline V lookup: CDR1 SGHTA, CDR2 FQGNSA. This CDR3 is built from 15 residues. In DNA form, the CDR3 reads TGTGCCAGCAGCTTAGAGCCTAGCGCGTACAATGAGCAGTTCTTC. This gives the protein CASSLEPSAYNEQFF. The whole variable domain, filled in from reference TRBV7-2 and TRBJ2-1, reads GAGVSQSPSNKVTEKGKDVELRCDPISGHTALYWYRQSLGQGLEFLIYFQGNSAPDKSGLPSDRFSAERTGGSVSTLTIQRTQQEDSAVYLCASSLEPSAYNEQFFGPGTRLTVL.

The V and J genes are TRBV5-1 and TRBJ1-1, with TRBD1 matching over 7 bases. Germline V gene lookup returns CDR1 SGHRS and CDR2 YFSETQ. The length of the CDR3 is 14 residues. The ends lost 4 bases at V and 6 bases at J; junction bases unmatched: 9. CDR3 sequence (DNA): TGCGCCAGCAGCAAGACAGGGTATCGCGCTGAAGCTTTCTTT. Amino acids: CASSKTGYRAEAFF.

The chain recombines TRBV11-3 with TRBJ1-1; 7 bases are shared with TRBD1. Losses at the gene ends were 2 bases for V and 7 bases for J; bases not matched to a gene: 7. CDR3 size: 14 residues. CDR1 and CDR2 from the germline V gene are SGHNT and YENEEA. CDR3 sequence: CASSLNRGEGEAFF. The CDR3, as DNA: TGTGCCAGCAGCTTAAACAGGGGTGAAGGTGAAGCTTTCTTT.

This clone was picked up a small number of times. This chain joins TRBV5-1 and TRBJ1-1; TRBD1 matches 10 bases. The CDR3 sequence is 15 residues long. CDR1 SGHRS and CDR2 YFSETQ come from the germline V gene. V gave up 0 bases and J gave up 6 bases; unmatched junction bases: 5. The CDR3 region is CASSLGWDRGSEAFF. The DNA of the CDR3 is TGCGCCAGCAGCTTGGGATGGGACAGGGGCTCTGAAGCTTTCTTT. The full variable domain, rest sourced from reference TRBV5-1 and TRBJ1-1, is KAGVTQTPRYLIKTRGQQVTLSCSPISGHRSVSWYQQTPGQGLQFLFEYFSETQRNKGNFPGRFSGRQFSNSRSEMNVSTLELGDSALYLCASSLGWDRGSEAFFGQGTRLTVV.

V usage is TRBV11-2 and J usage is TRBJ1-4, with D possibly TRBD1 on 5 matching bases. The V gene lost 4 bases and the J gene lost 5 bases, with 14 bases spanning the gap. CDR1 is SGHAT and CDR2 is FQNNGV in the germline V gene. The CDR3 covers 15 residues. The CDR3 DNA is TGTGCCAGCAGCTCAACAAGGGGACTAAATGAAAAACTGTTTTTT. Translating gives CASSSTRGLNEKLFF.

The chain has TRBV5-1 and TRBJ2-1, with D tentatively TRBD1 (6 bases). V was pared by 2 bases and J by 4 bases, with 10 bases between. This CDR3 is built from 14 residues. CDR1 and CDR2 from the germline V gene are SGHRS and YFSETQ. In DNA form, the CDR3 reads TGCGCCAGCAGCTTCCAGGGGATGTACAATGAGCAGTTCTTC. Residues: CASSFQGMYNEQFF.